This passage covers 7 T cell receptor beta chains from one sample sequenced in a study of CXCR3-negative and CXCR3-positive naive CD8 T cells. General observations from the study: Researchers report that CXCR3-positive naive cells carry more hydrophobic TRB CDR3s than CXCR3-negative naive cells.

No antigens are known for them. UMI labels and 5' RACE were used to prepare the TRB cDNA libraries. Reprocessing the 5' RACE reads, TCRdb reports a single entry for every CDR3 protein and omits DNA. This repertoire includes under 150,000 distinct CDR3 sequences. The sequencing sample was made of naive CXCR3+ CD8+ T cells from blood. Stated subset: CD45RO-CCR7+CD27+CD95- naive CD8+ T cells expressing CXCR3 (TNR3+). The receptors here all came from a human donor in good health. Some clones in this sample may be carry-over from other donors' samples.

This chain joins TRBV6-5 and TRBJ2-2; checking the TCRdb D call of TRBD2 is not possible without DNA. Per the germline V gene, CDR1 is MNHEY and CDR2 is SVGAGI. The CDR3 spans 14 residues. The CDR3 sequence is CASSSPLGAGELFF.

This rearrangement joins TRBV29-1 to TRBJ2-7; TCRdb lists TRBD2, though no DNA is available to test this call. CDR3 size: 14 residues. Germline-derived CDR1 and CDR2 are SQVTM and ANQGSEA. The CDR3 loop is CSVLLAGVRDEQYF.

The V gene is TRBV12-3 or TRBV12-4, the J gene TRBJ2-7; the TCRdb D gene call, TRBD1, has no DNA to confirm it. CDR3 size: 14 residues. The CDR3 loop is CASSFRVLTYEQYF.

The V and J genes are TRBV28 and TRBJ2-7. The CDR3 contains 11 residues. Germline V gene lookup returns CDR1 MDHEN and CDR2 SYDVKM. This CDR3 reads CASSFTTEQYF.

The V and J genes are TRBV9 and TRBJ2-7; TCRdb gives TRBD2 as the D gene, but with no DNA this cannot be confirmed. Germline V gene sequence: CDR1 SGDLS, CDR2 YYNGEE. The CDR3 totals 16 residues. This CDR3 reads CASSLGLAGPSYEQYF.

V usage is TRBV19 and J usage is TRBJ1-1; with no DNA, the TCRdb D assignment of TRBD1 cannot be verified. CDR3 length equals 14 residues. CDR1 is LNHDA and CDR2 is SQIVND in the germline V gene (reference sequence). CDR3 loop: CASSIGGLNTEAFF.

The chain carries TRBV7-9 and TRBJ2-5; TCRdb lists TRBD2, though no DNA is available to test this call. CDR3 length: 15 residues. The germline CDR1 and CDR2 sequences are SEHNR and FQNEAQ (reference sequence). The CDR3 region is CASSLAGAGQETQYF.